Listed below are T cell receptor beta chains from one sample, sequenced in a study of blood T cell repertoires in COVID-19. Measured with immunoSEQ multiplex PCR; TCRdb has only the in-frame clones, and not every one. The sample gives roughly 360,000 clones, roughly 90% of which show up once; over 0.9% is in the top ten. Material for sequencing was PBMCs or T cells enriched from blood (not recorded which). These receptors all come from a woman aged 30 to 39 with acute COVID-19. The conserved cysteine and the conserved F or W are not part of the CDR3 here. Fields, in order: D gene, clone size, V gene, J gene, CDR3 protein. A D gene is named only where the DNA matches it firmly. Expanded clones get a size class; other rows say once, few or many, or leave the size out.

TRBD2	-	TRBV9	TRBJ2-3	ASSVEGRGGSDTQY
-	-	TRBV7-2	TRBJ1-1	ASRVGPDQGEAF
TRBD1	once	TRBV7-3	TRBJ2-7	ASSPGQTYEQY
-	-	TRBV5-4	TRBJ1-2	ASSIDRNYGYT
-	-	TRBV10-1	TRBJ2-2	ASSESRQANTGELF
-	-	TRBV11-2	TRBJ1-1	ASSYQAASTEAF
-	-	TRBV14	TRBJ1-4	ASSPTLKTNEKLF
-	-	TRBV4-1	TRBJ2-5	ASSQQIRQETQY
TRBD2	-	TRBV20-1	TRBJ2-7	SAVGGVEQY
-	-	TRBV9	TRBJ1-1	ASSVAPAGPGDTEAF
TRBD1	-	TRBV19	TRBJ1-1	ASSIQGAIREAF
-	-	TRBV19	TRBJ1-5	ASSIRGARYSNQPQH
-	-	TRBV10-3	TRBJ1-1	AISETGFTEAF
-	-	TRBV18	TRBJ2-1	ASSPGRGSYNEQF
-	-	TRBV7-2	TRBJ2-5	ASSLAGQLQETQY
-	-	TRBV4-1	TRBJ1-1	ASSQDPAGNTEAF
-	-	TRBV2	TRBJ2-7	ASSETALGQY
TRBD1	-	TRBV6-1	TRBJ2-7	ASSERWTGTYEQY
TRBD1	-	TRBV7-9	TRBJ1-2	ASSLVSKGALPLA
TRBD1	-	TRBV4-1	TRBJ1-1	ASSQGIRGTEAF
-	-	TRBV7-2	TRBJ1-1	ASSHTGTEAF
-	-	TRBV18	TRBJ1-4	ASSPRANEKLF
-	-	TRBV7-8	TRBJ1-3	ASSLEPGHGNTIY
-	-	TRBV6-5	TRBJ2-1	ASGTGSYNEQF
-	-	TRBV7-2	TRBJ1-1	ASSLVSARRAGRDTEAF
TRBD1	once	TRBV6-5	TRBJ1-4	ASRPGQADEKLF
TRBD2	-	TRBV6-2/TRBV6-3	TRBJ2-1	ASSYVLAGGLYNEQF
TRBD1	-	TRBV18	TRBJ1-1	ASSPLGAGGKHTEAF
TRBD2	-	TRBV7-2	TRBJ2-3	ASSLASGVTDTQY